The T cell receptor beta chain under discussion was sequenced for a study of CD8 T cells in ankylosing spondylitis. This clonotype has only a few counts. Its antigen is undetermined. CDR3 length equals 13 residues. Germline V lookup: CDR1 KGHSH, CDR2 LQKENI. J gave up 7 bases and V 2 bases, and 4 bases lay outside the gene matches. Via MiXCR, TCRdb re-called the 5' RACE reads, giving one row per CDR3 protein. Altogether hundreds of thousands of distinct CDR3 sequences are present, roughly 27% being singletons, with the ten largest covering roughly 0.9%. General study results and limits: There was a TCR beta motif, made of 7 or 8 highly homologous variants, that appeared characteristic of ankylosing spondylitis blood.

The sample taken for sequencing was blood, either unsorted or a sorted T cell fraction (not recorded which). This receptor was identified in a male donor with ankylosing spondylitis. The chain links TRBV18 to TRBJ2-7; the match to TRBD1 covers 8 bases. The CDR3: CASSPVQGEEQYV. CDR3 coding DNA: TGTGCCAGCTCACCAGTACAGGGGGAAGAGCAGTACGTC.